What follows are 23 T cell receptor delta chains derived from one specimen sequenced in a study of γδ T cells in repeated Plasmodium falciparum infection. TCRdb redid clone calling on the multiplex PCR reads using CATT. The sample carries around 50,000 delta-chain clones, less than 2% recorded once. Flow sorting of PBMC yielded separate Vgamma9/Vdelta2+ and Vdelta2-negative gammadelta T cell populations for bulk repertoire analysis. Sample: gamma-delta T cells from blood. These receptors were collected from a pool of human donors (malaria-infected and uninfected, not separated).

This clone was observed many times. V usage is TRDV1 and J usage is TRDJ1; 13 nucleotides line up with TRDD3. With V trimmed by 2 bases and J by 0 bases, 18 bases remained unmatched. The CDR3 is 22 amino acids. In germline, CDR1 is TSWWSYY, CDR2 QGS. In nucleotides, the CDR3 is TGTGCTCTTGGGGAAGGGTTTCCCTTACTGGGGGATACGTTTCCCTACACCGATAAACTCATCTTT. It codes for CALGEGFPLLGDTFPYTDKLIF.

This clone was detected ten times or more. Since a far larger clone is one base different, this is likely a read error. This sample includes further DNA sequences coding for the same CDR3. The V gene was identified as TRDV2, while no J gene was called; TRDD3, the table's D call, was not compared with the DNA. The germline V gene encodes CDR1 GEAIGNYY and CDR2 EKD. The CDR3 loop spans 16 amino acids. The CDR3 DNA sequence: TGTGCCTGTGACACCGTTGGGGGCCGCTACACCGATAAGCTCATCTTT. Its protein product is CACDTVGGRYTDKLIF.

In regard to this clone: The TCRdb protein comes from a much larger clone and disagrees with this DNA's translation at residue 8, likely due to a read error; the protein given here is derived from the DNA. The chain has TRDV1 and TRDJ1, with 9 bases aligning to TRDD3. V lost 0 bases and J lost 5; bases outside the gene matches: 16. This CDR3 is 19 amino acids long. CDR1 is TSWWSYY, CDR2 QGS, per germline. CDR3 in DNA: TGTGCTCTTGGGGAACTAGTCGGTCCTTCGCTGGGGGATTCGGATAAACTCATCTTT. It codes for CALGELVGPSLGDSDKLIF.

Points on this clone: A far larger clone lies a single base away; this is likely a read error. Other DNA sequences from this sample encode an identical CDR3 as well. The chain carries TRDV1 and TRDJ1; either TRDD2 or TRDD3 may supply D (7 bases each). No J segment appears in TCRdb, so it was assigned here by matching the sequence to germline. With 0 bases removed from V and 0 bases from J, the gap between germline ends came to 26 bases. CDR1 is TSWWSYY and CDR2 is QGS in the germline V gene. The length of the CDR3 is 21 residues. The CDR3 DNA sequence: TGTGCTCTTGGGGAACTAGGGTTTCCTTCCTTCCTGGGGGGCTACACCGATAAACTCATCTTT. Protein sequence: CALGELGFPSFLGGYTDKLIF.

In regard to this clone: The translation of this DNA and the TCRdb protein of a much larger clone differ at residue 19, probably owing to a read error; the protein shown here is translated from the DNA. The J gene is TRDJ1, the V gene TRDV1; 8 bases fit TRDD3. Here the J gene was assigned by germline matching of the DNA, as TCRdb has none. This CDR3 has 22 residues. Germline V CDR1 and CDR2: TSWWSYY, QGS. The CDR3: CALGEPNTARILGVLLPDELIF. In nucleotides, the CDR3 is TGTGCTCTTGGGGAGCCCAATACAGCTCGGATACTGGGGGTCCTCCTGCCCGATGAACTCATCTTT.

Comment on this clone: A far larger clone is just one base off, so this is likely a read error. Other DNA sequences from this sample encode an identical CDR3 as well. This rearrangement joins TRDV3 to TRDJ1, with 8 bases lining up with TRDD2. CDR3 length: 14 amino acids. Germline CDR1 and CDR2: TVYSNPD and GDNSRS (reference sequence). J lost 6 bases, V lost 3 bases, and 12 bases had no gene match. The CDR3, as DNA: TGTGCCTTGGCCTTCCTAAGGGGGGAGAATAAACTCATCTTT. Residues: CALAFLRGENKLIF.

A note on this clone: The protein TCRdb gives is from a much larger clone and does not agree with this DNA's translation at residue 10, likely a read error; the protein shown here comes from the DNA. The chain couples TRDV1 to TRDJ1; D gene ambiguous. TCRdb gives no J gene; it was assigned here by matching the DNA to germline. Germline-derived CDR1 and CDR2 are TSWWSYY and QGS. V lost 4 bases to trimming and J lost 0 bases, with 24 bases between them. This CDR3 is built from 19 residues. CDR3: CALGGGVLRVRSYTDKLIF. As DNA, the CDR3 is TGTGCTCTTGGGGGGGGCGTCCTCAGGGTACGCTCGTACACCGATAAACTCATCTTT.

In its sample, this clone was seen a few times. The protein TCRdb lists belongs to a much larger clone and differs from this DNA's translation at residue 15, which points to a read error; the protein shown is made from the DNA. V and J are TRDV1 and TRDJ1; perhaps TRDD3 as D (7 bases). The CDR3 length is 17 residues. Germline CDR1 is TSWWSYY and CDR2 is QGS. The DNA for the CDR3 is TGTGCTCTTGGGGAAACGTCCTACTGGGGATCCACCGATAAACCCATCTTT. Translating gives CALGETSYWGSTDKPIF.

This clone was seen at least ten times. The protein recorded in TCRdb matches a much larger clone and deviates from this DNA's translation at residue 11, suggesting a read error; the protein here is obtained by translating the DNA. The chain joins TRDV1 to TRDJ1; D remains unclear. The J gene, left out of TCRdb, was set here by checking the DNA against germline. Between the trimmed V and J ends, which lost 0 bases and 1 base, there was a span of 24 bases. The CDR3 length is 20 residues. CDR1 is TSWWSYY, CDR2 QGS, per germline. CDR3 loop: CALGELGPPACRSFTDKLIF. CDR3 coding DNA: TGTGCTCTTGGGGAACTTGGGCCCCCCGCGTGCCGCTCCTTCACCGATAAACTCATCTTT.

This clone has a count of ten or more. The J gene is TRDJ1, the V gene TRDV1, with a tentative D call TRDD3 (10 bases). CDR3 length: 23 amino acids. Trimming took 3 bases from V and 0 from J, leaving 35 bases between them. Germline values: CDR1 TSWWSYY, CDR2 QGS. The DNA for the CDR3 is TGTGCTCTTGGGGACGCCGCCTTCCTACTGAACCATGGGGGATACTGGTACACCGATAAACTCATCTTT. It yields the protein CALGDAAFLLNHGGYWYTDKLIF.

This clone was detected many times. A far larger clone is just one base off, so this is likely a read error. V usage is TRDV1 and J usage is TRDJ1; 9 bases match TRDD3. The germline V gene encodes CDR1 TSWWSYY and CDR2 QGS. The CDR3 covers 23 residues. The CDR3 DNA reads as TGTGCTATTGGGGAACTCAGCCTTCCCGAGTACTGGGGGAGGGGTTGGGACACCGATAAACTCATCTTT. It translates to CAIGELSLPEYWGRGWDTDKLIF.

In its sample, this clone was seen a few times. A read error likely explains why the TCRdb protein, taken from a much larger clone, differs from this DNA's translation at residue 18; the protein shown is translated from the DNA. J is TRDJ1 and V is TRDV1, with TRDD3 identical over 13 bases. The V segment lost 1 base and the J segment 0 bases; nucleotides outside the gene matches: 23. Per germline, CDR1 TSWWSYY and CDR2 QGS. The CDR3 is 24 residues long. CDR3 amino acids: CALGERPTSLTGGYAAGHTDKLIF. DNA of the CDR3: TGTGCTCTTGGGGAACGACCTACCTCGCTAACTGGGGGATACGCTGCCGGGCACACCGATAAACTCATCTTT.

Worth noting for this clone: TCRdb shows a much larger clone's protein in place of this DNA's translation, and the two differ at residue 11, likely through a read error; the protein shown is translated from the DNA. This rearrangement joins TRDV3 to TRDJ1, with 9 bases fitting TRDD3. The J segment lost 1 base and the V segment lost 1 base, leaving 13 bases of the junction unmatched. The CDR3 consists of 17 residues. The V gene's germline CDR1 is TVYSNPD and CDR2 GDNSRS (reference sequence). DNA of the CDR3: TGTGCCTTTAAGGAGGGTTACTGGGGGAGGTCCACCGATAAACTCATCTTT. Translation gives CAFKEGYWGRSTDKLIF.

Regarding this clone: A far larger clone is just one base off, so this is likely a read error. Other DNA sequences of this sample code for an identical CDR3. V usage is TRDV1 and J usage is TRDJ1; TRDD3 agrees at 13 bases. TCRdb lists no J gene, so it was determined here by aligning the DNA to germline. CDR3 length equals 17 residues. The germline V gene has CDR1 TSWWSYY and CDR2 QGS. The DNA for the CDR3 is TGTGCCCTTGGGGAACTGGGGGATACGCTGGACACCGATAAACTCATCTTT. It translates to CALGELGDTLDTDKLIF.

This clone was counted at least ten times. The rearrangement links TRDV1 to TRDJ1; 13 bases map to TRDD3. The CDR3 contains 20 residues. Trimming removed 0 bases from V and 3 bases from J; junction bases left unmatched: 13. Germline V gene lookup returns CDR1 TSWWSYY and CDR2 QGS. The CDR3 is CALGELTRCTGGYGADKLIF. The CDR3 DNA follows: TGTGCTCTTGGGGAACTTACCAGGTGTACTGGGGGATACGGGGCCGATAAACTCATCTTT.

At least ten counts were recorded for this clone. The chain has TRDV1 and TRDJ1, with D possibly matching TRDD2 (5 bases). V was trimmed by 7 bases and J by 0 bases, leaving 15 bases between them. The CDR3 has 15 amino acids. The germline V gene encodes CDR1 TSWWSYY and CDR2 QGS. This chain's CDR3 is CALARPSHYTDKLIF. CDR3 coding DNA: TGTGCTCTTGCCCGCCCTTCACATTACACCGATAAACTCATCTTT.

This clone was observed many times. The protein held in TCRdb is that of a much larger clone and does not match this DNA's translation at residue 18, likely because of a read error; the protein shown is translated from the DNA. No call exists for the J gene, whereas the V gene is TRDV1; the DNA was not compared with TRDD3, the D call given in the table. The CDR3 loop spans 20 amino acids. Germline V gives CDR1 TSWWSYY, CDR2 QGS. The CDR3 protein is CALGEPATQVVMAYTDKPIF. The CDR3 DNA is TGTGCTCTTGGGGAACCCGCAACTCAGGTAGTGATGGCGTACACCGATAAACCCATCTTT.

The chain has TRDV1 and TRDJ1, with TRDD3 identical over 9 bases. TCRdb carries no J gene annotation; the J gene was assigned here by matching the DNA with germline. The V segment lost 3 bases and the J segment 0 bases; nucleotides outside the gene matches: 26. This CDR3 comprises 23 residues. Germline CDR1 TSWWSYY, CDR2 QGS. CDR3 in amino acids: CALGDARFLDWGSSPHYTDKLIF. CDR3 DNA: TGTGCTCTTGGGGACGCCCGATTCCTCGACTGGGGGAGCTCCCCTCATTACACCGATAAACTCATCTTT.

This clone was seen a handful of times. Translating this DNA gives a protein that differs at residue 12 from the TCRdb one, which belongs to a much larger clone; a read error is likely, and the protein shown is this translation. V usage is TRDV2 and J usage is TRDJ1; TRDD3 aligns across 13 bases. No J segment appears in TCRdb, so it was assigned here by matching the sequence to germline. The CDR3 has 21 amino acids. J lost 0 bases, V lost 0 bases, and 15 bases had no gene match. Germline loops: CDR1 GEAIGNYY, CDR2 EKD. CDR3 loop: CACDTLVLGDTDSDHTDKLIF. The CDR3 region has the DNA TGTGCCTGTGACACCCTCGTACTGGGGGATACGGATTCGGACCACACCGATAAACTCATCTTT.

To note about this clone: The protein given by TCRdb reflects a much larger clone and differs at residue 2 from this DNA's translation, likely from a read error; the protein shown is the DNA's translation. This chain connects TRDV1 to TRDJ1; 8 bases match TRDD3. The J gene, not given by TCRdb, was assigned here from a germline match of the nucleotide sequence. The V gene's germline CDR1 is TSWWSYY and CDR2 QGS. This CDR3 is built from 19 residues. The CDR3, as DNA: TGTTCTCTTGGGGAACTAGTACCTACGGGGGATAAATTAATACGTAAACTCATCTTT. Translated, it gives CSLGELVPTGDKLIRKLIF.

This clone is medium-sized (0.01 to 0.1%). The same CDR3 is also encoded by other DNA sequences in this sample. V is TRDV1 and J is TRDJ1, with D tentatively TRDD2 or TRDD3 (8 bases each). The germline V gene encodes CDR1 TSWWSYY and CDR2 QGS. This CDR3 has 21 amino acids. Trimming shortened V by 3 bases and J by 0 bases, and 29 bases separated the two germline ends. CDR3 in DNA: TGTGCTCTTGGGGAGGTCTTCCTACGATTCTGGGGGAAACTGTACACCGATAAACTCATCTTT. It encodes CALGEVFLRFWGKLYTDKLIF.

A few counts support this clone. Only one base separates this from a far larger clonotype, so it likely reflects a read error. This same CDR3 is encoded by further DNA sequences in the sample. The chain uses TRDV1 and TRDJ1; 7 bases align to TRDD3. Germline values: CDR1 TSWWSYY, CDR2 QGS. V dropped 3 bases and J dropped 0; count of bases not matched to a gene: 16. The CDR3 spans 19 residues. CDR3 sequence reads: CALGDSHRSGYVYTDKLIF. As DNA, the CDR3 is TGTGCTCTTGGGGACTCCCACCGAAGTGGATACGTATACACCGATAAACTCATCTTT.

This clone was recorded at least ten times. It may be a read error: a sequence one base away is much more abundant. The CDR3 here is CALVDPPSSRDWGMYTDKLIF. In DNA form, the CDR3 reads TGTGCTCTTGTGGATCCTCCTTCCTCCCGGGACTGGGGGATGTACACCGATAAACTCATCTTT. The chain joins TRDV1 to TRDJ1; 10 positions match TRDD3. The V gene end was trimmed by 7 bases and the J gene end by 0 bases; junction bases not matched to a gene: 23. Germline lookup yields CDR1 TSWWSYY and CDR2 QGS. The CDR3 extends over 21 amino acids.